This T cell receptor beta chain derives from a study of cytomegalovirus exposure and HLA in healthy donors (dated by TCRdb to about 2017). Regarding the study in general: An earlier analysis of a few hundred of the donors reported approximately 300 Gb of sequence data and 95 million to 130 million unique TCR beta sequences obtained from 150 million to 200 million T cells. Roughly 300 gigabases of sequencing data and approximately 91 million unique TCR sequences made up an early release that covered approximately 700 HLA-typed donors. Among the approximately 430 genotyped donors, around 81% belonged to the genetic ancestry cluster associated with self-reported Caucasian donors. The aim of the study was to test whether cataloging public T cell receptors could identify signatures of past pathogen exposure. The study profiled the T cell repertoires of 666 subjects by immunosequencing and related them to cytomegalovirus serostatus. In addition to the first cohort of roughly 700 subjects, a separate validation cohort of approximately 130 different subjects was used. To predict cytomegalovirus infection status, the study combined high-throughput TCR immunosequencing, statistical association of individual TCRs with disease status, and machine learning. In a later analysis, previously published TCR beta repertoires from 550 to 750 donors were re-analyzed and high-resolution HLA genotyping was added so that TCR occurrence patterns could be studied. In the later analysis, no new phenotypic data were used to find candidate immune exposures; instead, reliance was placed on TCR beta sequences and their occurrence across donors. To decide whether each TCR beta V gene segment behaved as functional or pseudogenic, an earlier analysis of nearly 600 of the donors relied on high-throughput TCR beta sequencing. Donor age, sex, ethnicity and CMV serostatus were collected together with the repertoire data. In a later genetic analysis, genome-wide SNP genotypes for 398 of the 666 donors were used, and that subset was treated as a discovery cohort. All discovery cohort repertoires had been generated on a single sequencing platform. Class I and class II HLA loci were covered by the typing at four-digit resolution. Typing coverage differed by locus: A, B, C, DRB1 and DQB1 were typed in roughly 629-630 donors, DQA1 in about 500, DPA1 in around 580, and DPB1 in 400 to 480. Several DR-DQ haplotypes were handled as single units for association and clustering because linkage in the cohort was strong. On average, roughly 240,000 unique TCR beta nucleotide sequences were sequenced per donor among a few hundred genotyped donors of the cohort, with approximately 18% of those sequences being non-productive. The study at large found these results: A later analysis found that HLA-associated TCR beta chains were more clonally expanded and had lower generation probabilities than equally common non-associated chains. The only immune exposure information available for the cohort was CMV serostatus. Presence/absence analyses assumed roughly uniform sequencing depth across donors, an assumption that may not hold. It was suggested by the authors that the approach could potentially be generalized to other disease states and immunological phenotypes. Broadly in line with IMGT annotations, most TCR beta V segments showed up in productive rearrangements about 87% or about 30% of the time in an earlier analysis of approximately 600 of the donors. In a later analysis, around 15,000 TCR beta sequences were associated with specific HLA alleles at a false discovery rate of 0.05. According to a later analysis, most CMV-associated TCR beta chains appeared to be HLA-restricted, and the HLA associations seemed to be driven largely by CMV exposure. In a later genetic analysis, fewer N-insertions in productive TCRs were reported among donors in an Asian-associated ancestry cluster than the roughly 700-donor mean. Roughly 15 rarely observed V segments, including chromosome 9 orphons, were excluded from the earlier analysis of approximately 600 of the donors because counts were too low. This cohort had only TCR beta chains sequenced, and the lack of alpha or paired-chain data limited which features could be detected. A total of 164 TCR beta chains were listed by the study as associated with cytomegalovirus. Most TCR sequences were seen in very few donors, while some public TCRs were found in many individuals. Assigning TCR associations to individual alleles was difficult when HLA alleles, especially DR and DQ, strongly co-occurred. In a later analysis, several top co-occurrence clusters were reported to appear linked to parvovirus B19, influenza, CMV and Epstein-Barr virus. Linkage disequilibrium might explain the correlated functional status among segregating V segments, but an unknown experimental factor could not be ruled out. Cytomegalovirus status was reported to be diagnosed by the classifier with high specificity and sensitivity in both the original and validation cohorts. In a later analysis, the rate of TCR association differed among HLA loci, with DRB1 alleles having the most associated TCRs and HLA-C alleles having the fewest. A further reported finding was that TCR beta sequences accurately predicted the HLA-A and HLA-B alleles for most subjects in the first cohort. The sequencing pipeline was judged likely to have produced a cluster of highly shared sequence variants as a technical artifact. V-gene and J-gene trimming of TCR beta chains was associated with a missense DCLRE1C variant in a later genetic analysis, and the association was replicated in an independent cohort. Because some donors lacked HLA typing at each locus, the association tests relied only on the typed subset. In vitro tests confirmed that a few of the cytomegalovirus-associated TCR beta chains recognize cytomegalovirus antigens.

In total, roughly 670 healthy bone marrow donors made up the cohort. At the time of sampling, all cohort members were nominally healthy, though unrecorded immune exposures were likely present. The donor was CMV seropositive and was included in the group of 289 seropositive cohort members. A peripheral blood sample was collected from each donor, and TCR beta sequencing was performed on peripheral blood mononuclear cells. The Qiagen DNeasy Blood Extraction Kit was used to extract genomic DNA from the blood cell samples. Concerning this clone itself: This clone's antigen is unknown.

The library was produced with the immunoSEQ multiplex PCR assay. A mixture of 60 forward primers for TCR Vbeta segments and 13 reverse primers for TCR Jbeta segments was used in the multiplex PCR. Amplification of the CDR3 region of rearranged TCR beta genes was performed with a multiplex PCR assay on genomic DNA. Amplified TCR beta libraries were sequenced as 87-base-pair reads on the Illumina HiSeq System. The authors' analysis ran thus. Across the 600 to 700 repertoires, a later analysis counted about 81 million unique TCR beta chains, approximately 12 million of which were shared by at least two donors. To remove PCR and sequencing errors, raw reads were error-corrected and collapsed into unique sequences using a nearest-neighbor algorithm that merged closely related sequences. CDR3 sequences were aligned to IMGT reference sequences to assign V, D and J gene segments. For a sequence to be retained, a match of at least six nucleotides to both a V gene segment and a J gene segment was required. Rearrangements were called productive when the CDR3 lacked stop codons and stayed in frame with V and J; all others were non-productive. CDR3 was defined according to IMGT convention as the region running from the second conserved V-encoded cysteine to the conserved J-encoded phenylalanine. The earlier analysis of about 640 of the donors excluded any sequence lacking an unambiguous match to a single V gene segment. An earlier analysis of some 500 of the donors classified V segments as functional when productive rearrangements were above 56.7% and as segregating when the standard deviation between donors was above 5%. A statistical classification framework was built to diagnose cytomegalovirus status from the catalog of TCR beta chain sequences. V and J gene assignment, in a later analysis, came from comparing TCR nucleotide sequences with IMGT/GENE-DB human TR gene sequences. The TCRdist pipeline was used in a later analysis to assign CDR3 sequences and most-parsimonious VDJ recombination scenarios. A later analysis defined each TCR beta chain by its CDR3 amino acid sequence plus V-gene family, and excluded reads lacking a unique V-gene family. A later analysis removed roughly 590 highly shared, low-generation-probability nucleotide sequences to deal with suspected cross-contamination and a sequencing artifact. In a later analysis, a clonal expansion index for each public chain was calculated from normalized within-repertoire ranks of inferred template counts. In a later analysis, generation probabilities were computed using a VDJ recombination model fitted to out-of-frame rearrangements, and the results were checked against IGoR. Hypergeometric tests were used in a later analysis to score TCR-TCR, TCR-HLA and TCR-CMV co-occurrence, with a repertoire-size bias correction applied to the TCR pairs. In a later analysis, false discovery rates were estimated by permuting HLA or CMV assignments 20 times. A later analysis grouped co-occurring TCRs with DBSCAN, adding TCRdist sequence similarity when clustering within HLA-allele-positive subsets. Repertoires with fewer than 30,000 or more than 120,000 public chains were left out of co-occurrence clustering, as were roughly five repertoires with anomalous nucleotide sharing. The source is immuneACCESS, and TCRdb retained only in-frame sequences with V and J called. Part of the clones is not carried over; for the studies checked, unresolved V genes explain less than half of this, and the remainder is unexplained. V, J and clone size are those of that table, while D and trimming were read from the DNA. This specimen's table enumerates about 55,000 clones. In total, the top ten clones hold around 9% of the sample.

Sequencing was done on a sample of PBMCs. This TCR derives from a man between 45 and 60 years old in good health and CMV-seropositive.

The CDR3 reads CASSYGVASPSGEQYF. The sequenced DNA is TGTGCCAGCAGTTACGGGGTAGCGAGCCCGTCAGGCGAGCAGTACTTC. This chain joins TRBV6-6 to TRBJ2-7; the D segment could be TRBD2, given 5 matching bases. The trim is 2 bases for V and 6 bases for J, with a gap of 20 bases between the germline ends. Via the germline V gene (reference sequence), CDR1 is MNHNY and CDR2 SVGAGI. The CDR3 contains 16 residues, cysteine and phenylalanine counted. The sequence is cut down to CDR3 DNA, 48 bases in frame from base 1.